This T cell receptor beta chain was recovered during a study of T cell changes during pregnancy in multiple sclerosis. Assay used: immunoSEQ multiplex PCR; TCRdb lists only in-frame clones, some missing. The sample has some 80,000 clones; approximately 95% are singletons. Germline V gene data show CDR1 as SNHLY and CDR2 as FYNNEI. V shed 5 bases, J shed 2 bases, and the junction held 5 bases outside the gene matches. The CDR3 has 15 residues. The rearrangement links TRBV2 to TRBJ2-7, with TRBD1 identical over 11 bases. The material sequenced was CD4+ T cells from peripheral blood mononuclear cells, taken after pregnancy. The TCR sequence derives from a female donor with multiple sclerosis, enrolled in a pregnancy study. Here the CDR3 DNA reads TGTGCCAGCAGTACTCCGGGACAGGGGGCCTACGAGCAGTACTTC. Translation: CASSTPGQGAYEQYF.